The rows below give T cell receptor beta chains drawn from one sample of a study of radiotherapy plus CTLA-4 blockade in lung cancer. The data were produced by immunoSEQ multiplex PCR, yet TCRdb's version contains in-frame clones alone and is incomplete. This table has tens of thousands of clones, 83% appearing once. Here the sequenced sample was peripheral blood, taken from a patient treated with radiotherapy plus ipilimumab. Receptor source: a human donor with non-small cell lung cancer who had stable disease on radiotherapy plus ipilimumab. Both conserved end residues are part of each CDR3. The D gene is left open where the match is weak. The size entry is marked missing in some rows and otherwise reads once, few, many or a size class.

TRBD1 TRBJ1-1 TRBV5-1 . 14 CASGPRQGITEAFF TGCGCCAGCGGACCCCGACAGGGAATCACTGAAGCTTTCTTT
TRBD1 TRBJ2-3 TRBV5-1 . 15 CASSLDRGFTDTQYF TGCGCCAGCAGCTTGGACAGGGGGTTTACAGATACGCAGTATTTT
. TRBJ1-2 TRBV19 . 17 CASSIDAGGPGSYGYTF TGTGCCAGTAGTATAGATGCTGGGGGCCCAGGGTCTTATGGCTACACCTTC
. TRBJ2-7 TRBV9 . 14 CASSPRDTTYEQYF TGTGCCAGCAGCCCCCGGGACACGACCTACGAGCAGTACTTC
. TRBJ2-7 TRBV28 . 15 CASSPPPRTLTKQYF TGTGCCAGCAGTCCCCCCCCCAGGACCCTTACGAAGCAGTACTTC
. TRBJ2-7 TRBV5-1 . 14 CASSLEAISYEQYF TGCGCCAGCAGCTTGGAGGCTATCTCCTACGAGCAGTACTTC
. TRBJ1-2 TRBV5-8 . 16 CASSKGDTEPSYGYTF TGTGCCAGCAGCAAAGGGGACACGGAGCCCAGTTATGGCTACACCTTC
. TRBJ1-1 TRBV7-3 . 14 CASSLSPSNTEAFF TGTGCCAGCAGCTTATCCCCCTCGAACACTGAAGCTTTCTTT
TRBD1 TRBJ1-6 TRBV30 once 15 CAWSPPGQGKSPLHF TGTGCCTGGAGTCCCCCCGGACAGGGGAAATCACCCCTCCACTTT
TRBD1 TRBJ1-1 TRBV2 . 15 CASSARTGGLDEAFF TGTGCCAGCAGCGCCCGGACAGGGGGCTTGGATGAAGCTTTCTTT
. TRBJ1-5 TRBV4-1 . 16 CASSQDLEGVRWPQHF TGCGCCAGCAGCCAAGATCTTGAAGGAGTTAGGTGGCCCCAGCATTTT
TRBD1 TRBJ2-7 TRBV7-9 . 14 CASSPGQGRGEQYF TGTGCCAGCAGCCCCGGACAGGGTAGGGGCGAGCAGTACTTC
. TRBJ2-7 TRBV19 . 14 CASSKQGYSYEQYF TGTGCCAGTAGTAAACAGGGCTACTCCTACGAGCAGTACTTC
. TRBJ2-2 TRBV5-4 . 15 CASSSGLDSTGELFF TGTGCCAGCAGCTCTGGCTTGGACAGCACCGGGGAGCTGTTTTTT
TRBD1 TRBJ2-7 TRBV5-4 . 12 CASSPGQAEQYF TGTGCCAGCAGCCCTGGACAGGCCGAGCAGTACTTC
. TRBJ1-3 TRBV7-9 . 16 CASRLTPPPSGNTIYF TGTGCCAGCAGATTGACACCTCCACCCTCTGGAAACACCATATATTTT
TRBD2 TRBJ2-1 TRBV9 few 14 CASSRVAGGSEQFF TGTGCCAGCAGTCGGGTAGCGGGGGGGAGTGAGCAGTTCTTC
. TRBJ2-7 TRBV5-1 . 16 CASSAAAGLSSYEQYF TGCGCCAGCAGCGCTGCCGCCGGTCTAAGCTCCTACGAGCAGTACTTC
TRBD1 TRBJ2-1 TRBV5-6 . 15 CASSLWDRDYNEQFF TGTGCCAGCAGCTTATGGGACAGGGACTACAATGAGCAGTTCTTC
TRBD2 TRBJ2-1 TRBV2 . 14 CASSTSGGAFEQFF TGTGCCAGCAGTACTAGCGGGGGGGCTTTTGAGCAGTTCTTC
. TRBJ2-5 TRBV27 . 17 CASSLFGTRKTQETQYF TGTGCCAGCAGTTTGTTCGGGACACGCAAAACTCAAGAGACCCAGTACTTC
. TRBJ2-7 TRBV19 . 14 CASSPRGGGTEQYF TGTGCCAGTAGTCCTAGGGGTGGAGGGACCGAGCAGTACTTC
. TRBJ2-1 TRBV27 few 13 CASKGGAYNEQFF TGTGCCAGCAAGGGCGGAGCCTACAATGAGCAGTTCTTC
. TRBJ2-5 TRBV6-1 . 16 CASSGAWGPILDEQYF TGTGCCAGCAGTGGAGCGTGGGGGCCCATCCTCGATGAGCAGTACTTC
TRBD1 TRBJ2-2 TRBV30 . 17 CAWSGVPGQGGPGELFF TGTGCCTGGAGTGGTGTTCCGGGACAGGGAGGTCCCGGGGAGCTGTTTTTT